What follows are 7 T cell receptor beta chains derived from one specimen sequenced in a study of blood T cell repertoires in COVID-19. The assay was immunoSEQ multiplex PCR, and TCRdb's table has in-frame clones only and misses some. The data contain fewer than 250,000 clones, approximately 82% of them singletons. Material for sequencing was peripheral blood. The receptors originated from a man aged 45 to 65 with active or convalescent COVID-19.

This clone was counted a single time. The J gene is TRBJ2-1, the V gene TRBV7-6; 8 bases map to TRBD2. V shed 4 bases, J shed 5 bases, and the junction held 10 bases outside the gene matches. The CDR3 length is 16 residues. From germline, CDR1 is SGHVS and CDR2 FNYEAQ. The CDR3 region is CASSSGGGTKDNEQFF. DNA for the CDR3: TGTGCCAGCAGCTCTGGCGGGGGGACAAAAGACAATGAGCAGTTCTTC.

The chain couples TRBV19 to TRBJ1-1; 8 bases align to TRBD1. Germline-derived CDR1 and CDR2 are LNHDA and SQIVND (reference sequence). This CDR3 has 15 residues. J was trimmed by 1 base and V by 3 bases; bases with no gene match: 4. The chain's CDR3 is CASSIFDRGNTEAFF. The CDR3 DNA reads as TGTGCCAGTAGTATCTTCGACAGGGGGAACACTGAAGCTTTCTTT.

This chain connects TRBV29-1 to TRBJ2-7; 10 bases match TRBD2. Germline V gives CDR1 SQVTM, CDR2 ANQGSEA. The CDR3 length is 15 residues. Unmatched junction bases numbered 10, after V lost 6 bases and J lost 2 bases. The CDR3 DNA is TGCAGCGTCGTCCTCGGGACTAGCGCTACCTACGAGCAGTACTTC. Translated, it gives CSVVLGTSATYEQYF.

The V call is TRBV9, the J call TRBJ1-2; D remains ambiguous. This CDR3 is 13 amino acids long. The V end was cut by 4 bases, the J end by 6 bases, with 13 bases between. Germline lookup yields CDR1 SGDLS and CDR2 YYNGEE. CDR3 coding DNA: TGTGCCAGCAGCACCGGTGGGAGCAATGGCTACACCTTC. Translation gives CASSTGGSNGYTF.

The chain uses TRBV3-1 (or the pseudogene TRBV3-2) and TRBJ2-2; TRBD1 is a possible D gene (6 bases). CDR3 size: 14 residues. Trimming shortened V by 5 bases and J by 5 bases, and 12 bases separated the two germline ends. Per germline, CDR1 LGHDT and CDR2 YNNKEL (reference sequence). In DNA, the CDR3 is TGTGCCAGCAGCTGGATCAGGGGAACCGGGGAGCTGTTTTTT. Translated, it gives CASSWIRGTGELFF.

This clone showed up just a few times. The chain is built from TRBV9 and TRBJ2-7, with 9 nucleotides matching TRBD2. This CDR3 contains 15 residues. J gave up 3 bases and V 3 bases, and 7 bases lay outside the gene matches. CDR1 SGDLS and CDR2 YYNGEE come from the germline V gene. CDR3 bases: TGTGCCAGCAGCGGAGGGACTAGCACGGACTACGAGCAGTACTTC. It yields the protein CASSGGTSTDYEQYF.

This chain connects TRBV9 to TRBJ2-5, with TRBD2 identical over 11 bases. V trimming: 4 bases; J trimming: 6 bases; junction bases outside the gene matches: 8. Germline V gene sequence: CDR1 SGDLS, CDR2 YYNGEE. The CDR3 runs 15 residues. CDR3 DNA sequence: TGTGCCAGCAGCCGACTAGCGGGGTGGCAAAAGACCCAGTACTTC. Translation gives CASSRLAGWQKTQYF. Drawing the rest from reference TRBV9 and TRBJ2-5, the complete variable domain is DSGVTQTPKHLITATGQRVTLRCSPRSGDLSVYWYQQSLDQGLQFLIQYYNGEERAKGNILERFSAQQFPDLHSELNLSSLELGDSALYFCASSRLAGWQKTQYFGPGTRLLVL.